This T cell receptor beta chain was identified in a study of Ad26.COV2.S vaccination and SARS-CoV-2 variants. V shed 4 bases, J shed 9 bases, and the junction held 11 bases outside the gene matches. CDR1 and CDR2 from the germline V gene are SGDLS and YYNGEE. This CDR3 has 15 amino acids. TCRdb's copy holds only in-frame clones and misses some; the assay was immunoSEQ multiplex PCR. The sample holds more than 300,000 clones, roughly 84% seen once. Treatment given: around 19 received Ad26.COV2.S at low or high dose, single or two shots; roughly 5 received placebo; per-sample allocation not given. Sampling was done on day 63 after the first vaccine or placebo injection.

Sequenced here: peripheral blood, sampled in a trial of Ad26.COV2.S vaccine versus placebo. This chain links TRBV9 with TRBJ2-3; TRBD2 matches at 10 bases. The receptor's source is a person aged 18-65 years who received the Ad26.COV2.S COVID-19 vaccine or a placebo. CDR3 in DNA: TGTGCCAGCAGCTTTAGCGGGGGGCCCTCAGCCACGCAGTATTTT. Translating gives CASSFSGGPSATQYF.